This TCR beta chain came from a study of T cell changes during pregnancy in multiple sclerosis. V lost 2 bases and J lost 4; bases outside the gene matches: 5. This CDR3 has 15 amino acids. Germline CDR1 and CDR2: MNHNS and SASEGT. Using immunoSEQ multiplex PCR, the repertoire was profiled, and TCRdb retains in-frame clones only, with some absent. The sample shows tens of thousands of clones, 93% of them seen only once. This TCR was sampled from a female donor with multiple sclerosis, enrolled in a pregnancy study. The sample in question was peripheral blood, obtained after pregnancy. The chain is built from TRBV6-1 and TRBJ1-1; the match to TRBD1 covers 9 bases. The CDR3 region is CASSEPQGALTEAFF. As DNA, the CDR3 is TGTGCCAGCAGTGAACCACAGGGGGCTCTCACTGAAGCTTTCTTT.